One and the same sample provided the 22 T cell receptor beta chains below, sequenced in a study of beta chain features in type 1 diabetes (dated by TCRdb to the late 2010s). Overall study outcomes, separate from this receptor: Type 1 diabetes patients showed a moderate but significant shortening of TCRB CDR3 length in all four CD4+ subsets.

Libraries were built with the immunoSEQ multiplex PCR assay. The entire isolated RNA was reverse transcribed using the High Capacity cDNA Reverse Transcription Kit, and thus expressed TCRB transcripts were sequenced. TCRdb stores this immuneACCESS table with in-frame sequences only. Part of the clones is absent; in the studies checked, under half of the shortfall reflects unresolved V genes, and no reason is known for the rest. This sample gives around 280,000 clones in total; 14% to 15% of them show up just once. 0.015% to 0.019% of the sample rests with the top ten. Their antigens remain unidentified. The source material was naive CD4+ T cells from blood. The cell subset or site label of this sample denotes: true naive CD4+ T cells. The source is a man aged 18 to 29 with type 1 diabetes.

This clone appeared a single time. The chain employs TRBV4-3 and TRBJ1-2; maybe TRBD1 (5 bases). The germline CDR1 and CDR2 sequences are LGHNA and YSLEER. Trimming took off 0 bases at V and 7 bases at J, with 15 bases between the two ends. This CDR3 has 15 amino acids. The CDR3 sequence: CASSQDRGGYGGYTF. The CDR3, as DNA: TGCGCCAGCAGCCAAGATCGCGGGGGATATGGTGGCTACACCTTC.

This clone showed up just a few times. The gene calls are TRBV25-1 and TRBJ1-1, with D possibly TRBD1 on 5 matching bases. Between the trimmed V and J ends, which lost 6 bases and 7 bases, there was a span of 15 bases. Germline CDR1 MGHDK, CDR2 SYGVNS. The CDR3 has 13 residues. The CDR3 loop is CASSRATWIEAFF. The CDR3 region has the DNA TGTGCCAGCAGCAGGGCAACATGGATTGAAGCTTTCTTT.

This clone showed up just a few times. The rearrangement uses TRBV5-1 and TRBJ2-3; D is uncertain. Germline lookup yields CDR1 SGHRS and CDR2 YFSETQ. The CDR3 is 16 amino acids. V was cut by 0 bases and J by 2 bases, with 13 bases left in between. In DNA, the CDR3 is TGCGCCAGCAGCTTGGGTTCTGGGCTACACACAGATACGCAGTATTTT. Translated: CASSLGSGLHTDTQYF.

This sequence joins TRBV11-2 and TRBJ2-7; D might be TRBD1 (6 bases). From germline, CDR1 is SGHAT and CDR2 FQNNGV. V was cut by 2 bases and J by 7 bases, with 15 bases left in between. This CDR3 contains 14 residues. The CDR3 region is CASSLNQGRWEQYF. For the CDR3, the DNA is TGTGCCAGCAGCTTAAACCAGGGGCGATGGGAGCAGTACTTC.

This clone was recorded a few times. The V gene is TRBV25-1, the J gene TRBJ2-3; TRBD1 aligns across 7 bases. J was trimmed by 3 bases and V by 2 bases; bases with no gene match: 8. The V gene's germline CDR1 is MGHDK and CDR2 SYGVNS. The CDR3 contains 16 residues. In nucleotides, the CDR3 is TGTGCCAGCAGTGAACGAGACAGGGTTATAACAGATACGCAGTATTTT. Protein product: CASSERDRVITDTQYF. The whole variable domain, remainder taken from reference TRBV25-1 and TRBJ2-3, is EADIYQTPRYLVIGTGKKITLECSQTMGHDKMYWYQQDPGMELHLIHYSYGVNSTEKGDLSSESTVSRIRTEHFPLTLESARPSHTSQYLCASSERDRVITDTQYFGPGTRLTVL.

This clone was picked up one time. The gene calls are TRBV7-9 and TRBJ1-2, with D possibly matching TRBD1 (5 bases). CDR1 is SEHNR, CDR2 FQNEAQ, per germline (reference sequence). Trimming took off 5 bases at V and 2 bases at J, with 18 bases between the two ends. This CDR3 is 16 amino acids long. The DNA for the CDR3 is TGTGCCAGCAGCGGACACCAGGGTTTGGGAAACTATGGCTACACCTTC. This gives the protein CASSGHQGLGNYGYTF.

The genes are TRBV5-1 and TRBJ2-5; D possibly corresponds to TRBD2 (5 bases). V was trimmed by 3 bases and J by 5 bases, leaving 20 bases between them. CDR1 SGHRS and CDR2 YFSETQ come from the germline V gene. The CDR3 is 16 amino acids. The CDR3 spells CASSYSENRGWETQYF. The CDR3 DNA sequence: TGCGCCAGCAGCTACTCCGAAAACAGAGGGTGGGAGACCCAGTACTTC.

Of note for this clone: A read error may produce the germline difference seen at one junction end. CDR3 DNA sequence: TGCAGCGTTAAAGACAGGTCTAATGAAAAACTGTTTTTT. This gives the protein CSVKDRSNEKLFF. The chain has TRBV29-1 and TRBJ1-4, with a possible D match to TRBD1 (6 bases). The V gene's germline CDR1 is SQVTM and CDR2 ANQGSEA. This CDR3 has 13 amino acids. Based on the CDR3 plus reference TRBV29-1 and TRBJ1-4, the full variable domain is SAVISQKPSRDICQRGTSLTIQCQVDSQVTMMFWYRQQPGQSLTLIATANQGSEATYESGFVIDKFPISRPNLTFSTLTVSNMSPEDSSIYLCSVKDRSNEKLFFGSGTQLSVL.

There are a few counts of this clone. This chain connects TRBV7-9 to TRBJ2-1; D is unclear. With 4 bases removed from V and 0 bases from J, the gap between germline ends came to 16 bases. CDR1 SEHNR and CDR2 FQNEAQ come from the germline V gene (reference sequence). The CDR3 sequence is 17 residues long. In nucleotides, the CDR3 is TGTGCCAGCAGCTCCGCCCTTTGGGCGAGCTCCTACAATGAGCAGTTCTTC. Translated: CASSSALWASSYNEQFF.

This clone was found a few times. V usage is TRBV6-5 and J usage is TRBJ1-2; 10 nucleotides line up with TRBD1. Germline V gene lookup returns CDR1 MNHEY and CDR2 SVGAGI. The CDR3 spans 15 residues. J was trimmed by 0 bases and V by 6 bases; bases with no gene match: 4. The CDR3 reads CASRTGQGANYGYTF. The CDR3 DNA is TGTGCCAGCAGAACCGGACAGGGGGCTAACTATGGCTACACCTTC.

The rearrangement uses TRBV5-1 and TRBJ1-2; D ambiguous. CDR3 size: 13 residues. Germline assignment: CDR1 SGHRS and CDR2 YFSETQ. Trimming cost V 4 bases and J 4 bases, with 11 bases left between them. This chain's CDR3 is CASSPAEFYGYTF. The CDR3, as DNA: TGCGCCAGCAGCCCCGCGGAGTTCTATGGCTACACCTTC. Based on the CDR3 plus reference TRBV5-1 and TRBJ1-2, the full variable domain is KAGVTQTPRYLIKTRGQQVTLSCSPISGHRSVSWYQQTPGQGLQFLFEYFSETQRNKGNFPGRFSGRQFSNSRSEMNVSTLELGDSALYLCASSPAEFYGYTFGSGTRLTVV.

The V and J genes are TRBV14 and TRBJ2-2; 7 nucleotides line up with TRBD2. J lost 1 base, V lost 1 base, and 9 bases had no gene match. This CDR3 is 18 amino acids long. The germline V gene has CDR1 SGHDN and CDR2 FVKESK. The CDR3 DNA sequence: TGTGCCAGCAGCCAAGTGTGGAACCTAGCGGAGAACACCGGGGAGCTGTTTTTT. It yields the protein CASSQVWNLAENTGELFF.

The CDR3 here is CASSSRTGFDEQFF. The DNA of the CDR3 is TGTGCCAGCAGCTCCCGGACAGGGTTCGATGAGCAGTTCTTC. This chain uses TRBV7-9 with TRBJ2-1, with TRBD1 matching over 8 bases. Looked up from germline, CDR1 is SEHNR and CDR2 is FQNEAQ (reference sequence). The ends lost 4 bases at V and 8 bases at J; junction bases unmatched: 7. The CDR3 is 14 residues long.

This chain uses TRBV5-1 with TRBJ1-2, with 11 bases fitting TRBD1. Germline loops: CDR1 SGHRS, CDR2 YFSETQ. The CDR3 is 13 residues long. The V and J ends lost 3 bases and 8 bases, in that order; junction bases with no gene match: 3. CDR3 sequence (DNA): TGCGCCAGCAGCTGGGGGACAGGGGGAGGCTACACCTTC. Translation gives CASSWGTGGGYTF.

A few counts support this clone. V usage is TRBV7-2 and J usage is TRBJ2-1, with 14 bases aligning to TRBD2. The CDR3 sequence is 17 residues long. Trimming took 3 bases from V and 4 from J; bases not matched to a gene: 5. Germline CDR1 reads SGHTA; CDR2 reads FQGNSA. The CDR3 DNA reads as TGTGCCAGCAGCTTCGTAGGGACTAGCGGGGGATACAATGAGCAGTTCTTC. Protein product: CASSFVGTSGGYNEQFF. The entire variable domain, with the rest obtained from reference TRBV7-2 and TRBJ2-1, is as follows: GAGVSQSPSNKVTEKGKDVELRCDPISGHTALYWYRQSLGQGLEFLIYFQGNSAPDKSGLPSDRFSAERTGGSVSTLTIQRTQQEDSAVYLCASSFVGTSGGYNEQFFGPGTRLTVL.

The chain couples TRBV9 to TRBJ1-2; D unresolved. This CDR3 comprises 12 residues. Germline CDR1 SGDLS, CDR2 YYNGEE. Trimming took off 3 bases at V and 8 bases at J, with 11 bases between the two ends. CDR3 loop: CASSAPGYGYTF. The DNA for the CDR3 is TGTGCCAGCAGCGCTCCCGGGTACGGCTACACCTTC. Full variable domain (remainder filled in from reference TRBV9 and TRBJ1-2): DSGVTQTPKHLITATGQRVTLRCSPRSGDLSVYWYQQSLDQGLQFLIQYYNGEERAKGNILERFSAQQFPDLHSELNLSSLELGDSALYFCASSAPGYGYTFGSGTRLTVV.

The sample holds a few counts of this clone. V and J are TRBV7-8 and TRBJ2-1; D is undetermined. The V end was cut by 2 bases, the J end by 6 bases, with 20 bases between. Germline V gene sequence: CDR1 SGHVS, CDR2 FQNEAQ. The CDR3 consists of 17 residues. CDR3 DNA: TGTGCCAGCAGCTTATTCCCCTTGGGCTCCTTGAGCAATGAGCAGTTCTTC. Its translation is CASSLFPLGSLSNEQFF. The full variable domain, completed using reference TRBV7-8 and TRBJ2-1, is GAGVSQSPRYKVAKRGQDVALRCDPISGHVSLFWYQQALGQGPEFLTYFQNEAQLDKSGLPSDRFFAERPEGSVSTLKIQRTQQEDSAVYLCASSLFPLGSLSNEQFFGPGTRLTVL.

There are a few counts of this clone. CDR3 nucleotides: TGTGCCAGCAGCTTATTCCCGCAAGGAGCGGGGGTAAGGACAGATACGCAGTATTTT. Its protein is CASSLFPQGAGVRTDTQYF. The genes are TRBV7-2 and TRBJ2-3; 8 nucleotides align to TRBD2. CDR3 length equals 19 residues. Trimming cost V 2 bases and J 3 bases; bases outside gene matches: 16. Germline CDR1 SGHTA, CDR2 FQGNSA.

This clone showed up just a few times. The chain is built from TRBV18 and TRBJ2-5, with TRBD2 identical over 13 bases. Germline lookup yields CDR1 KGHSH and CDR2 LQKENI. This CDR3 is built from 16 residues. The V gene end was trimmed by 4 bases and the J gene end by 5 bases; junction bases not matched to a gene: 7. The CDR3 nucleotides read TGTGCCAGCTCACGCCGACTAGCGGGAGGTTCGGAGACCCAGTACTTC. Protein: CASSRRLAGGSETQYF.

The CDR3 sequence: CASSPTGTSGTDTQYF. Written as DNA, the CDR3 is TGTGCCAGCAGCCCCACCGGGACTAGCGGCACAGATACGCAGTATTTT. The chain carries TRBV28 and TRBJ2-3, with TRBD2 matching 10 bases. Looked up from germline, CDR1 is MDHEN and CDR2 is SYDVKM. Unmatched junction bases numbered 7, after V lost 6 bases and J lost 1 base. There are 16 residues in the CDR3.

The genes are TRBV10-3 and TRBJ2-7, with a tentative D call TRBD2 (6 bases). The CDR3 runs to 12 residues. Germline V CDR1 and CDR2: ENHRY, SYGVKD. The V end lost 10 bases, the J end lost 7 bases, and 17 bases lay between the germline ends. The CDR3 DNA follows: TGTGCCACTCGGGACCGCGGGGCGGAGCAGTACTTC. Amino acid sequence: CATRDRGAEQYF.

Only a few counts were recorded for this clone. The CDR3, as DNA: TGTGCCAGCAGGGGGGGACAGGGGGCGCGGGAGACCCAGTACTTC. Translation gives CASRGGQGARETQYF. The chain uses TRBV6-5 and TRBJ2-5, with TRBD1 matching 12 bases. Germline lookup yields CDR1 MNHEY and CDR2 SVGAGI. V lost 6 bases to trimming and J lost 5 bases; unmatched junction nucleotides: 7. CDR3 length: 15 amino acids.